This T cell receptor beta chain was recovered during a study of blood T cell repertoires in COVID-19 (TCRdb year 2020). In the study overall: Samples covering the acute and convalescent phases of COVID-19 were provided by collaborators in the United States, Italy and Spain. The prospective study material was composed of cDNA or gDNA derived from T cells, B-cell-depleted T cells, or PBMCs. Deeply sampled blood TCRbeta repertoires from subjects exposed to, actively infected with, or recovered from COVID-19 were included in the dataset. The repertoires were released in a freely available public database intended as a resource for research on the immune response to SARS-CoV-2. Samples were obtained from the ongoing ImmuneRACE study (first 160 participants) and from 1,200 or so subjects provided by 6 global collaborators. Sample metadata almost always included a de-identified subject ID, COVID-19 status, age in years and sex. Where available, HLA class I and class II types were obtained from metadata supplied by the sample provider rather than from assay-based typing. On the study overall, not on this receptor specifically: The amount of clinical and demographic metadata varied by source and participant and was provided uncurated.

With respect to this clone: The antigen this receptor binds is unknown. The input lacks base qualities; no much larger clone sits a single base away.

Enrolling through a virtual design, the prospective study's participants ranged in age from roughly 18 to 89 years and lived across 24 United States geographic areas. In the prospective study, participants were assigned to cohorts based on the clinical history participants reported in a screening survey and a study questionnaire. A participant counted as exposed if, within 2 weeks of entering the study, that participant had been in contact with someone who had a PCR-confirmed or clinician-diagnosed COVID-19 case. Mobile phlebotomists in the prospective study collected whole blood, serum and a nasopharyngeal or oropharyngeal swab from every participant. Additional blood draws and questionnaires over an approximately two-month period could optionally be provided by prospective study participants. Blood samples from the prospective study were shipped frozen or at room temperature prior to DNA extraction.

The immunoSEQ Assay, a bias-controlled multiplex PCR, was used to amplify TCRbeta CDR3 regions from genomic DNA. The source study handled its data this way. Within the assay, amplification of reference gene primers was used to estimate how many nucleated cells each sample contained. Sequence reads were collapsed and filtered to measure the absolute abundance of every unique TCRbeta CDR3 rearrangement. For each sample, productive Simpson clonality was calculated as the square root of Simpson's diversity index over productive rearrangements. TCRdb obtained this table from immuneACCESS and retained in-frame rearrangements with V and J assigned. These tables miss some clones; where compared with another copy, unresolved V genes account for less than half of the shortfall, and the remainder is unexplained. That table gives V, J and clone size, and the DNA gave D and trimming. The sample table lists some 340,000 clones, more than 90% of them with a count of one. The ten largest clones represent around 3.9% of the sample.

The germline V gene encodes CDR1 SGHAT and CDR2 FQDESV (reference sequence). Germline trimming: 2 bases from V, 6 bases from J; junction bases outside gene matches: 2. The CDR3 sequence holds 13 residues, the cysteine and phenylalanine included. Only the CDR3 portion is preserved as DNA: 39 bases, with reading frame beginning at the first base. This TCR was recovered from a woman in her twenties or thirties who had been exposed to COVID-19. Recombination linked TRBV11-1 to TRBJ2-3, with 7 middle bases fitting TRBD2. Sample: PBMCs or T cells enriched from blood (not recorded which). DNA sequence: TGTGCCAGCAGCTTACAAGCGGGGGATACGCAGTATTTT. It is translated as CASSLQAGDTQYF.